This TCR beta chain came from a study of blood T cell repertoires in COVID-19. Overall study context: COVID-19 samples from acute and convalescent phases originated in the United States, Italy and Spain.

The repertoire was sequenced with immunoSEQ multiplex PCR; TCRdb's copy has only in-frame clones and lacks some. The table includes about 260,000 clones, approximately 90% detected once. The V end was cut by 5 bases, the J end by 8 bases, with 12 bases between. CDR1 MNHEY and CDR2 SVGEGT come from the germline V gene. CDR3 length equals 12 residues. The chain is built from TRBV6-2 or TRBV6-3 and TRBJ1-1; perhaps TRBD1 as D (6 bases). The sequence was collected from a woman aged 45 to 65 who had recovered from COVID-19. The sequenced sample consisted of peripheral blood. The CDR3 nucleotides read TGTGCCAGCAGTCCGGACAGTCCCGAAGCTTTCTTT. Translation gives CASSPDSPEAFF.